Shown below are 12 T cell receptor beta chains from a single sample sequenced in a study of cytomegalovirus exposure and HLA in healthy donors. The PCR made use of 60 Vbeta and 13 Jbeta primers. Libraries were prepared by immunoSEQ multiplex PCR; TCRdb keeps only in-frame clonotypes and omits some of them. The sample holds roughly 120,000 clones, roughly three quarters seen once. Sequencing was carried out using PBMCs. The receptors originated from a woman in her thirties in good health and CMV-seronegative.

This clone was seen a handful of times. Written as DNA, the CDR3 is TGTGCCAGCAGTCTCGACAGGGCGAGCACCGGGGAGCTGTTTTTT. Translated: CASSLDRASTGELFF. The V call is TRBV6-6, the J call TRBJ2-2, with 7 bases matching TRBD1. This CDR3 comprises 15 residues. Trimming removed 5 bases from V and 4 bases from J; junction bases left unmatched: 7. The germline V gene has CDR1 MNHNY and CDR2 SVGAGI (reference sequence).

This clone was counted once. This chain connects TRBV6-5 to TRBJ2-7, with D possibly matching TRBD2 (5 bases). In germline, CDR1 is MNHEY, CDR2 SVGAGI. V dropped 6 bases and J dropped 3 bases, with 15 bases sitting between them. The length of the CDR3 is 14 residues. CDR3 DNA: TGTGCCAGCAGGTCGGGGTGGTTTGACTACGAGCAGTACTTC. Translated, it gives CASRSGWFDYEQYF.

The rearrangement joins TRBV10-1 to TRBJ1-1, with D hard to call. Per germline, CDR1 WNHNN and CDR2 SYGVQD (reference sequence). With 5 bases removed from V and 1 base from J, the gap between germline ends came to 11 bases. This CDR3 contains 14 residues. This chain's CDR3 is CASSSGVANTEAFF. For the CDR3, the DNA is TGCGCCAGCAGTTCCGGGGTAGCGAACACTGAAGCTTTCTTT.

On this clone: Other DNA sequences in this specimen translate into the identical CDR3. This chain joins TRBV7-9 and TRBJ1-1; no firm D call. CDR3 length: 11 amino acids. The V gene lost 2 bases and the J gene lost 10 bases, with 8 bases spanning the gap. CDR1 SEHNR and CDR2 FQNEAQ come from the germline V gene (reference sequence). CDR3 protein: CASSLNNVAFF. The CDR3 DNA is TGTGCCAGCAGCTTAAACAATGTAGCTTTCTTT.

The chain links TRBV5-1 to TRBJ2-5; a weak D match, TRBD2 (5 bases). Deletions cut 4 bases from V and 4 bases from J, with 8 bases between. The germline CDR1 and CDR2 sequences are SGHRS and YFSETQ. This CDR3 region has 12 residues. The CDR3 protein is CASSHRGETQYF. The DNA of the CDR3 is TGCGCCAGCAGCCACCGGGGAGAGACCCAGTACTTC. The whole variable domain, filled in from reference TRBV5-1 and TRBJ2-5, reads KAGVTQTPRYLIKTRGQQVTLSCSPISGHRSVSWYQQTPGQGLQFLFEYFSETQRNKGNFPGRFSGRQFSNSRSEMNVSTLELGDSALYLCASSHRGETQYFGPGTRLLVL.

The gene calls are TRBV15 and TRBJ2-1; D is possibly TRBD1 (6 bases). V lost 7 bases, J lost 4 bases, and 14 bases lay in between. The CDR3 loop spans 14 amino acids. The germline V gene encodes CDR1 LNHNV and CDR2 YYDKDF (reference sequence). The CDR3 sequence: CATIGDTSYNEQFF. CDR3 DNA: TGTGCCACCATTGGGGACACGAGTTACAATGAGCAGTTCTTC.

The genes are TRBV6-1 and TRBJ2-1; 11 bases are a match to TRBD1. The CDR3 loop spans 15 amino acids. Germline CDR1 and CDR2: MNHNS and SASEGT. Trimming at V came to 4 bases and at J to 6 bases, leaving 5 bases not matched to a gene. CDR3 protein: CASSGTGGDSNEQFF. The CDR3 bases are TGTGCCAGCAGTGGGACAGGGGGCGATAGCAATGAGCAGTTCTTC.

The rearrangement joins TRBV19 to TRBJ1-1, with 9 bases identical to TRBD1. Looked up from germline, CDR1 is LNHDA and CDR2 is SQIVND (reference sequence). J was trimmed by 10 bases and V by 7 bases; bases with no gene match: 16. The CDR3 is made up of 15 amino acids. This CDR3 reads CASILGTGSPSPAFF. Here the CDR3 DNA reads TGTGCCAGTATTTTAGGGACAGGGTCACCCTCCCCAGCTTTCTTT.

The chain employs TRBV5-1 and TRBJ2-3, with 7 bases identical to TRBD2. CDR3 size: 15 residues. V was clipped by 0 bases and J by 8 bases; unmatched bases: 9. The germline gives CDR1 SGHRS, CDR2 YFSETQ. The chain's CDR3 is CASSLALGPSGTQYF. The CDR3 DNA sequence: TGCGCCAGCAGCTTGGCCCTCGGGCCTAGCGGTACGCAGTATTTT. Using reference TRBV5-1 and TRBJ2-3 for the parts outside the CDR3, the full variable domain is KAGVTQTPRYLIKTRGQQVTLSCSPISGHRSVSWYQQTPGQGLQFLFEYFSETQRNKGNFPGRFSGRQFSNSRSEMNVSTLELGDSALYLCASSLALGPSGTQYFGPGTRLTVL.

With regard to this clone: At one boundary the junction diverges from the germline segment, which might be a read error. For the CDR3, the DNA is TGCGCCGACCCGGCCCCAGGGGACTTC. Its translation: CADPAPGDF. This chain links TRBV10-1 with TRBJ2-7, with D perhaps TRBD1 (6 bases). The germline V gene encodes CDR1 WNHNN and CDR2 SYGVQD (reference sequence). The CDR3 extends over 9 amino acids.

V and J are TRBV2 and TRBJ2-4; TRBD2 matches 8 bases. The trim removed 8 bases at V and 7 bases at J, leaving 7 bases unmatched. Germline CDR1 SNHLY, CDR2 FYNNEI. The CDR3 consists of 13 residues. The CDR3 sequence: CASATRTSNIQYF. The CDR3 nucleotides read TGTGCCAGCGCGACTAGGACTAGCAACATTCAGTACTTC.

The genes are TRBV7-2 and TRBJ2-2; D is possibly TRBD1 (5 bases). V shed 5 bases and J shed 4 bases, with 14 bases lying between them. The CDR3 consists of 15 residues. Germline values: CDR1 SGHTA, CDR2 FQGNSA. CDR3 loop: CASSPSGRVTGELFF. DNA for the CDR3: TGTGCCAGCAGCCCCTCCGGCAGGGTCACCGGGGAGCTGTTTTTT.